This T cell receptor beta chain was obtained from a study of cytomegalovirus exposure and HLA in healthy donors. Germline-derived CDR1 and CDR2 are SGHTA and FQGNSA. Trimming took 2 bases from V and 9 from J, leaving 10 bases between them. This CDR3 spans 13 amino acids. Both 60 Vbeta primers and 13 Jbeta primers went into the PCR. The table came from immunoSEQ multiplex PCR; TCRdb's copy has only in-frame clones and leaves some out. The repertoire holds roughly 100,000 clones, with around three quarters as singletons. The rearrangement joins TRBV7-2 to TRBJ2-2; no firm D call. Sequences were obtained from PBMCs. The clonotype originates from a man in his forties or fifties in good health and CMV-seropositive. CDR3 in amino acids: CASSLSFHWELFF. The CDR3 DNA is TGTGCCAGCAGCTTAAGCTTCCACTGGGAGCTGTTTTTT.